Below are 30 T cell receptor beta chains sequenced from a single sample in a study of T-cell memory formation after mild COVID-19. MiXCR, run by TCRdb on the 5' RACE reads, gives a single entry per CDR3 protein. There are approximately 560,000 distinct CDR3 sequences in the sample; roughly 17% occur only once, and roughly 7.7% lies in the top ten. Sequenced material: PBMCs or a T cell subset sorted from them (not recorded which). Receptors were obtained from an adult woman who had mild COVID-19 (a few samples of this study predate the infection). Cell type and time point are not known.

The chain links TRBV5-4 to TRBJ2-7; D is ambiguous. V lost 3 bases to trimming and J lost 5 bases, with 6 bases between them. The CDR3 loop spans 11 amino acids. Germline CDR1 reads SGHNT; CDR2 reads YYREEE (reference sequence). The DNA for the CDR3 is TGTGCCAGCAGCTCCCAAGACGAGCAGTACTTC. Translated: CASSSQDEQYF.

V usage is TRBV11-1 and J usage is TRBJ2-7; TRBD1 agrees at 7 bases. The CDR3 loop spans 16 amino acids. V lost 4 bases to trimming and J lost 4 bases; unmatched junction nucleotides: 13. Germline V CDR1 and CDR2: SGHAT, FQDESV (reference sequence). The CDR3 reads CASSSTTGDRRYEQYF. The CDR3 nucleotides are TGTGCCAGCAGCTCTACTACAGGGGATCGGAGGTACGAGCAGTACTTC.

V gene TRBV11-3 combines with J gene TRBJ1-2; TRBD1 might be the D (6 bases). The V and J ends lost 8 bases and 2 bases respectively, with 18 bases between them. Looked up from germline, CDR1 is SGHNT and CDR2 is YENEEA. The CDR3 runs 15 residues. The CDR3 sequence is CASGQRGGRNYGYTF. In DNA, the CDR3 is TGTGCCAGCGGTCAACGGGGGGGCCGAAACTATGGCTACACCTTC.

In its sample, this clonotype was seen a few times. The CDR3 region has the DNA TGTGCCAGCAGCAGCGACAGGACCAACTATGGCTACACCTTC. Protein product: CASSSDRTNYGYTF. V is TRBV6-5 and J is TRBJ1-2; tentatively, D is TRBD1 (6 bases). The CDR3 sequence is 14 residues long. V lost 6 bases, J lost 2 bases, and 13 bases lay in between. Germline V gene data show CDR1 as MNHEY and CDR2 as SVGAGI.

This clonotype was seen a few times. The chain combines TRBV7-3 with TRBJ2-3; TRBD2 might be the D (5 bases). V gave up 0 bases and J gave up 0 bases, with 7 bases separating them. The length of the CDR3 is 15 residues. From germline, CDR1 is SGHTA and CDR2 FQGTGA. CDR3 sequence: CASSLTGASTDTQYF. The CDR3 coding sequence is TGTGCCAGCAGCTTAACGGGAGCTAGCACAGATACGCAGTATTTT.

The gene calls are TRBV5-4 and TRBJ2-5; D not certain. The germline CDR1 and CDR2 sequences are SGHNT and YYREEE (reference sequence). V gave up 1 base and J gave up 5 bases, with 12 bases separating them. This CDR3 comprises 14 residues. The chain's CDR3 is CASSLRVGRETQYF. The CDR3 coding sequence is TGTGCCAGCAGCTTGAGGGTCGGAAGGGAGACCCAGTACTTC.

This clonotype was detected many times. The chain uses TRBV4-2 and TRBJ1-4; 10 positions agree with TRBD1. CDR1 and CDR2 (germline): LGHNA, YNFKEQ. There are 16 residues in the CDR3. Germline trimming cut 5 bases from V and 5 bases from J; bases unmatched to any gene: 8. CDR3 in amino acids: CASSASPGQGNEKLFF. The CDR3 DNA reads TGTGCCAGCAGCGCAAGCCCGGGACAGGGGAATGAAAAACTGTTTTTT.

CDR3 protein: CASSYSWDTGYEQYF. The CDR3, as DNA: TGTGCCAGCAGTTACTCTTGGGACACTGGCTACGAGCAGTACTTC. This chain joins TRBV6-5 and TRBJ2-7, with D perhaps matching TRBD1 (6 bases). The germline V gene encodes CDR1 MNHEY and CDR2 SVGAGI. CDR3 size: 15 residues. Trimming removed 0 bases from V and 3 bases from J, with 12 bases in between.

The chain recombines TRBV20-1 with TRBJ1-1; D uncertain. Germline CDR1 is DFQATT and CDR2 is SNEGSKA (reference sequence). The length of the CDR3 is 16 residues. The germline V and J ends were trimmed by 2 bases and 2 bases, with 18 bases remaining between them. For the CDR3, the DNA is TGCAGTGCTAGACCGAGGGTTCGCATTACTAACACTGAAGCTTTCTTT. Translation gives CSARPRVRITNTEAFF.

The V and J genes are TRBV20-1 and TRBJ2-2; 7 nucleotides match TRBD2. This CDR3 comprises 14 residues. The germline V gene encodes CDR1 DFQATT and CDR2 SNEGSKA (reference sequence). V shed 3 bases, J shed 4 bases, and the junction held 5 bases outside the gene matches. CDR3 in amino acids: CSARRGGSTGELFF. The CDR3 DNA sequence: TGCAGTGCTAGGCGGGGAGGGTCCACCGGGGAGCTGTTTTTT.

The rearrangement uses TRBV7-8 and TRBJ1-1; maybe TRBD1 (5 bases). The CDR3 loop spans 14 amino acids. Germline assignment: CDR1 SGHVS and CDR2 FQNEAQ. V dropped 0 bases and J dropped 5 bases, with 10 bases sitting between them. The CDR3 DNA follows: TGTGCCAGCAGCTTAGCAGGACAAGGTACTGAAGCTTTCTTT. It encodes CASSLAGQGTEAFF.

V usage is TRBV5-1 and J usage is TRBJ1-4; D is perhaps TRBD1 (5 bases). The V end was cut by 0 bases, the J end by 7 bases, with 10 bases between. The germline V gene encodes CDR1 SGHRS and CDR2 YFSETQ. This CDR3 is built from 14 residues. The CDR3 coding sequence is TGCGCCAGCAGCTTGGGGCAGGGAAGTGAAAAACTGTTTTTT. It yields the protein CASSLGQGSEKLFF.

This chain uses TRBV2 with TRBJ1-1; D might be TRBD1 (6 bases). Per germline, CDR1 SNHLY and CDR2 FYNNEI. Trimming cost V 6 bases and J 1 base, with 12 bases left between them. CDR3 size: 14 residues. The CDR3 nucleotides are TGTGCCAGCAGCCGAATGGACAGGAACACTGAAGCTTTCTTT. Translated: CASSRMDRNTEAFF. Full variable domain (missing parts from reference TRBV2 and TRBJ1-1): EPEVTQTPSHQVTQMGQEVILRCVPISNHLYFYWYRQILGQKVEFLVSFYNNEISEKSEIFDDQFSVERPDGSNFTLKIRSTKLEDSAMYFCASSRMDRNTEAFFGQGTRLTVV.

This clonotype was counted between two and nine times. The chain carries TRBV9 and TRBJ2-1, with a weak D call TRBD2 (8 bases). The V and J ends lost 1 base and 4 bases respectively, with 30 bases between them. Germline CDR1 is SGDLS and CDR2 is YYNGEE. This CDR3 has 21 residues. CDR3 DNA sequence: TGTGCCAGCAGCGTAACCCCCGGACAGGACAGCGGGAGACGGGCTTACAATGAGCAGTTCTTC. The encoded protein is CASSVTPGQDSGRRAYNEQFF.

This clonotype has only a few counts. The J gene is TRBJ2-2, the V gene TRBV7-2; D is uncertain. CDR3 size: 14 residues. Germline V gives CDR1 SGHTA, CDR2 FQGNSA. Trimming cost V 8 bases and J 5 bases, with 15 bases left between them. CDR3 nucleotides: TGTGCCAGCGTAGGTCCGGAACGAACCGGGGAGCTGTTTTTT. This codes for CASVGPERTGELFF.

This clonotype came up a few times. This rearrangement joins TRBV12-3 or TRBV12-4 to TRBJ2-3; possible D gene TRBD2, 5 bases. This CDR3 is built from 15 residues. V dropped 7 bases and J dropped 8 bases, with 22 bases sitting between them. In DNA, the CDR3 is TGTGCCAGCATCCAAGGGCAGGTCCTACTAGGTACGCAGTATTTT. Its protein is CASIQGQVLLGTQYF.

This clonotype has just a few counts. The chain carries TRBV20-1 and TRBJ2-1; D gene uncertain. The germline CDR1 and CDR2 sequences are DFQATT and SNEGSKA (reference sequence). V lost 5 bases and J 14 bases, leaving 16 bases between the germline ends. The CDR3 covers 11 residues. The CDR3 region has the DNA TGCAGTGCTGAAACTATCAATAGGGAGTTCTTC. It is translated as CSAETINREFF.

V gene TRBV29-1 combines with J gene TRBJ2-7, with TRBD1 as a possible D gene (6 bases). The germline V gene has CDR1 SQVTM and CDR2 ANQGSEA. The CDR3 is made up of 11 amino acids. Trimming pared 7 bases from V and 3 bases from J, leaving 10 bases between. Written as DNA, the CDR3 is TGCAGCGGTGCCAGGGGCTACGAGCAGTACTTC. It specifies CSGARGYEQYF.

The chain carries TRBV5-1 and TRBJ2-6; D may be TRBD1 (5 bases). V was trimmed by 2 bases and J by 3 bases, leaving 9 bases between them. This CDR3 comprises 15 residues. Germline CDR1 SGHRS, CDR2 YFSETQ. The CDR3 loop is CASSLDSGGANVLTF. CDR3 bases: TGCGCCAGCAGCTTAGACAGTGGTGGGGCCAACGTCCTGACTTTC. Filled out from reference TRBV5-1 and TRBJ2-6, the complete variable domain reads KAGVTQTPRYLIKTRGQQVTLSCSPISGHRSVSWYQQTPGQGLQFLFEYFSETQRNKGNFPGRFSGRQFSNSRSEMNVSTLELGDSALYLCASSLDSGGANVLTFGAGSRLTVL.

This clonotype was seen a few times. V and J are TRBV27 and TRBJ2-7; TRBD1 might be the D (6 bases). CDR3 length: 15 residues. Germline V CDR1 and CDR2: MNHEY, SMNVEV (reference sequence). Trimming took off 5 bases at V and 0 bases at J, with 14 bases between the two ends. CDR3: CASSVQGMSSYEQYF. In DNA form, the CDR3 reads TGTGCCAGCAGTGTACAGGGTATGAGCTCCTACGAGCAGTACTTC.

The chain uses TRBV3-1 and TRBJ2-3, with TRBD2 identical over 13 bases. The CDR3 sequence is 19 residues long. Trimming at V came to 7 bases and at J to 0 bases, leaving 13 bases not matched to a gene. Germline V CDR1 and CDR2: LGHDT, YNNKEL (reference sequence). The CDR3, as DNA: TGTGCCAGCACCACTGGACTAGCGGGGGCCCTACCGAGCACAGATACGCAGTATTTT. Amino acids: CASTTGLAGALPSTDTQYF.

V is TRBV30 and J is TRBJ2-3, with 8 nucleotides matching TRBD2. V gave up 5 bases and J gave up 0 bases; unmatched junction bases: 7. CDR1 is GTSNPN and CDR2 is SVGIG in the germline V gene (reference sequence). The CDR3 totals 15 residues. The CDR3 sequence is CAWSRGGSSTDTQYF. The CDR3 DNA is TGTGCCTGGTCCCGGGGGGGCTCGAGCACAGATACGCAGTATTTT.

This sequence joins TRBV12-3 or TRBV12-4 and TRBJ1-3; no definite D call. The CDR3 loop spans 15 amino acids. With 3 bases removed from V and 2 bases from J, the gap between germline ends came to 11 bases. The CDR3 protein is CASSFAGGTGNTIYF. CDR3 sequence (DNA): TGTGCCAGCAGTTTCGCGGGAGGCACTGGAAACACCATATATTTT.

This clonotype was observed a handful of times. The V gene is TRBV5-1, the J gene TRBJ1-2; 11 positions match TRBD1. V lost 3 bases and J lost 4; bases outside the gene matches: 8. Germline-derived CDR1 and CDR2 are SGHRS and YFSETQ. The CDR3 has 16 amino acids. Written as DNA, the CDR3 is TGCGCCAGCAGCTCGACCAGGACAGGGGGCATCTATGGCTACACCTTC. This gives the protein CASSSTRTGGIYGYTF. The full variable domain, in which reference TRBV5-1 and TRBJ1-2 provide the parts outside the CDR3, is KAGVTQTPRYLIKTRGQQVTLSCSPISGHRSVSWYQQTPGQGLQFLFEYFSETQRNKGNFPGRFSGRQFSNSRSEMNVSTLELGDSALYLCASSSTRTGGIYGYTFGSGTRLTVV.

This clonotype was detected only a few times. This chain links TRBV6-5 with TRBJ2-3; D gene unclear. This CDR3 contains 15 residues. Germline values: CDR1 MNHEY, CDR2 SVGAGI. Trimming stripped 2 bases from V and 1 base from J, with 10 bases between. Written as DNA, the CDR3 is TGTGCCAGCAGTTACGGTAGGCTCCGCACAGATACGCAGTATTTT. Its translation: CASSYGRLRTDTQYF.

This clonotype was counted a few times. The chain combines TRBV15 with TRBJ1-5, with 12 nucleotides matching TRBD1. The CDR3 has 15 amino acids. CDR1 LNHNV and CDR2 YYDKDF come from the germline V gene (reference sequence). J gave up 7 bases and V 5 bases, and 6 bases lay outside the gene matches. Here the CDR3 reads CATSRDRGLGQPQHF. The DNA for the CDR3 is TGTGCCACCAGCCGGGACAGGGGGCTCGGGCAGCCCCAGCATTTT. The variable domain in full, with the rest retrieved from reference TRBV15 and TRBJ1-5, is DAMVIQNPRYQVTQFGKPVTLSCSQTLNHNVMYWYQQKSSQAPKLLFHYYDKDFNNEADTPDNFQSRRPNTSFCFLDIRSPGLGDTAMYLCATSRDRGLGQPQHFGDGTRLSIL.

This chain links TRBV6-2 or TRBV6-3 with TRBJ1-1; weak D call: TRBD1 (5 bases). This CDR3 is 16 amino acids long. CDR1 MNHEY and CDR2 SVGEGT come from the germline V gene. V was pared by 2 bases and J by 0 bases, with 13 bases between. The CDR3 region is CASSYDRNFMNTEAFF. The DNA of the CDR3 is TGTGCCAGCAGTTACGACAGAAACTTCATGAACACTGAAGCTTTCTTT.

This chain's CDR3 is CAIRTGGESYNSPLHF. The CDR3, as DNA: TGTGCCATCAGGACAGGGGGCGAGTCCTATAATTCACCCCTCCACTTT. The genes are TRBV10-3 and TRBJ1-6, with 10 bases identical to TRBD1. With 6 bases clipped from V and 1 base from J, the junction kept 3 bases outside the gene matches. The CDR3 is 16 amino acids. Germline V gives CDR1 ENHRY, CDR2 SYGVKD.

The gene calls are TRBV6-2 or TRBV6-3 and TRBJ2-7; D may be TRBD1 (5 bases). The CDR3 is 14 amino acids. The germline CDR1 and CDR2 sequences are MNHEY and SVGEGT. The V end was cut by 6 bases, the J end by 5 bases, with 17 bases between. The CDR3 is CASSLAPTGNEQYF. Written as DNA, the CDR3 is TGTGCCAGCAGCTTGGCCCCAACAGGCAACGAGCAGTACTTC.

There are a few counts of this clonotype. This rearrangement joins TRBV9 to TRBJ2-4; D ambiguous. V was trimmed by 9 bases and J by 0 bases, leaving 7 bases between them. Germline assignment: CDR1 SGDLS and CDR2 YYNGEE. This CDR3 is built from 12 residues. This CDR3 reads CATFLAKNIQYF. CDR3 DNA sequence: TGTGCCACCTTCTTAGCCAAAAACATTCAGTACTTC.